These 32 T cell receptor beta chains were all obtained from the same sample, sequenced in a study of blood T cell repertoires in COVID-19. Data came from immunoSEQ multiplex PCR; TCRdb stores just in-frame clones and leaves some out. Here the sample spans over 80,000 clones, about 71% being singletons. Sequenced input: peripheral blood. These receptors all come from a woman aged 45 to 65 with acute or convalescent COVID-19.

Only one count was recorded for this clone. CDR3 loop: CASSLAGQGSDTF. The CDR3 coding sequence is TGTGCCAGCAGCTTAGCGGGACAGGGTTCCGACACCTTC. V usage is TRBV7-2 and J usage is TRBJ1-2; 9 bases match TRBD1. Per the germline V gene, CDR1 is SGHTA and CDR2 is FQGNSA. Trimming cost V 0 bases and J 12 bases; bases outside gene matches: 5. This CDR3 is 13 amino acids long.

The chain links TRBV7-9 to TRBJ1-3, with 7 bases that match TRBD1. CDR3 length: 15 residues. Germline lookup yields CDR1 SEHNR and CDR2 FQNEAQ (reference sequence). J lost 4 bases, V lost 4 bases, and 7 bases had no gene match. CDR3 loop: CASSSPDRAGNTIYF. The DNA of the CDR3 is TGTGCCAGCAGCTCCCCCGACAGGGCCGGAAACACCATATATTTT.

The chain employs TRBV6-1 and TRBJ1-2, with unresolved D. The CDR3 is 14 residues long. Looked up from germline, CDR1 is MNHNS and CDR2 is SASEGT. Trimming took 0 bases from V and 4 from J, leaving 9 bases between them. Written as DNA, the CDR3 is TGTGCCAGCAGTGAAGCGGGAGCAGTCTATGGCTACACCTTC. Its translation is CASSEAGAVYGYTF.

This clone was observed a handful of times. The gene calls are TRBV6-5 and TRBJ1-2; D might be TRBD1 (5 bases). The length of the CDR3 is 15 residues. Germline V gives CDR1 MNHEY, CDR2 SVGAGI. V was clipped by 2 bases and J by 6 bases, with 16 bases between them. CDR3 DNA: TGTGCCAGCAGTTACGGCGGGGGACGGTGGAATGGCTACACCTTC. Translation gives CASSYGGGRWNGYTF.

The chain is built from TRBV7-9 and TRBJ1-1, with a possible D match to TRBD1 (6 bases). The V gene lost 5 bases and the J gene lost 3 bases, with 22 bases spanning the gap. In germline, CDR1 is SEHNR, CDR2 FQNEAQ (reference sequence). The CDR3 is 17 amino acids. The DNA for the CDR3 is TGTGCCAGCAGCCTACGGGGGGCTAAGACGAAGTACACTGAAGCTTTCTTT. Translated, it gives CASSLRGAKTKYTEAFF.

The V call is TRBV28, the J call TRBJ1-5; D perhaps matches TRBD1 (6 bases). V lost 8 bases, J lost 6 bases, and 20 bases lay in between. Per the germline V gene, CDR1 is MDHEN and CDR2 is SYDVKM. The CDR3 contains 15 residues. CDR3 nucleotide sequence: TGTGCCAGCCCACCAAGGGGACAAAACAGTCAGCCCCAGCATTTT. Protein: CASPPRGQNSQPQHF.

The chain is built from TRBV27 and TRBJ2-3, with 7 bases identical to TRBD2. Germline V CDR1 and CDR2: MNHEY, SMNVEV (reference sequence). This CDR3 is built from 15 residues. Unmatched junction bases numbered 8, after V lost 6 bases and J lost 2 bases. CDR3 bases: TGTGCCAGCAGGCAAAGGCGGGGGTACACAGATACGCAGTATTTT. This encodes CASRQRRGYTDTQYF.

The V and J genes are TRBV2 and TRBJ1-2; 7 bases line up with TRBD1. CDR3 length equals 13 residues. The V gene's germline CDR1 is SNHLY and CDR2 FYNNEI. The ends lost 2 bases at V and 6 bases at J; junction bases unmatched: 3. Here the CDR3 DNA reads TGTGCCAGCAGTGAATACCAGGGGGATGGCTACACCTTC. Protein sequence: CASSEYQGDGYTF.

The V and J genes are TRBV5-1 and TRBJ1-4, with TRBD1 matching over 9 bases. The CDR3 length is 15 residues. The ends lost 2 bases at V and 4 bases at J; junction bases unmatched: 3. Germline CDR1 SGHRS, CDR2 YFSETQ. CDR3 in DNA: TGCGCCAGCAGCTTAGGGGACAGGGATAATGAAAAACTGTTTTTT. This sequence encodes CASSLGDRDNEKLFF.

A remark on this clone: Additional DNA sequences in this sample encode the identical CDR3. This rearrangement joins TRBV9 to TRBJ2-7, with D possibly being TRBD2 (6 bases). The CDR3 loop spans 13 amino acids. Germline CDR1 and CDR2: SGDLS and YYNGEE. V shed 0 bases and J shed 6 bases, with 10 bases lying between them. For the CDR3, the DNA is TGTGCCAGCAGCGTAGGAGGAGGGAGCGAGCAGTACTTC. It yields the protein CASSVGGGSEQYF.

The chain joins TRBV28 to TRBJ2-5; 9 nucleotides match TRBD2. Trimming removed 6 bases from V and 3 bases from J; junction bases left unmatched: 5. There are 14 residues in the CDR3. Germline V gene sequence: CDR1 MDHEN, CDR2 SYDVKM. Written as DNA, the CDR3 is TGTGCCAGCAGGGGGAGCGGGGGGAAAGAGACCCAGTACTTC. This codes for CASRGSGGKETQYF.

This clone was seen more than once but under ten times. The genes are TRBV18 and TRBJ1-1; TRBD1 matches at 8 bases. The CDR3 spans 15 residues. Trimming at V came to 4 bases and at J to 3 bases, leaving 7 bases not matched to a gene. In germline, CDR1 is KGHSH, CDR2 LQKENI. The CDR3 region has the DNA TGTGCCAGCTCACGAGGACAGGGTCGGGACACTGAAGCTTTCTTT. Its protein product is CASSRGQGRDTEAFF. The whole variable domain, filled in from reference TRBV18 and TRBJ1-1, reads NAGVMQNPRHLVRRRGQEARLRCSPMKGHSHVYWYRQLPEEGLKFMVYLQKENIIDESGMPKERFSAEFPKEGPSILRIQQVVRGDSAAYFCASSRGQGRDTEAFFGQGTRLTVV.

The chain combines TRBV7-2 with TRBJ1-2, with D possibly TRBD1 on 6 matching bases. CDR1 is SGHTA and CDR2 is FQGNSA in the germline V gene. Trimming cost V 2 bases and J 5 bases, with 12 bases left between them. The CDR3 spans 14 residues. CDR3 sequence reads: CASSLIGQFYGYTF. CDR3 sequence (DNA): TGTGCCAGCAGCTTAATCGGACAGTTTTATGGCTACACCTTC.

Here the CDR3 reads CASSEIQGALYGYTF. In DNA form, the CDR3 reads TGTGCCAGCAGTGAAATACAGGGAGCCCTCTATGGCTACACCTTC. The rearrangement links TRBV2 to TRBJ1-2, with D possibly matching TRBD1 (6 bases). The CDR3 sequence is 15 residues long. CDR1 is SNHLY, CDR2 FYNNEI, per germline. Between the trimmed V and J ends, which lost 2 bases and 4 bases, there was a span of 14 bases. Complete variable domain (other parts from reference TRBV2 and TRBJ1-2): EPEVTQTPSHQVTQMGQEVILRCVPISNHLYFYWYRQILGQKVEFLVSFYNNEISEKSEIFDDQFSVERPDGSNFTLKIRSTKLEDSAMYFCASSEIQGALYGYTFGSGTRLTVV.

The chain uses TRBV9 and TRBJ2-1; weak D call: TRBD2 (6 bases). The germline V gene encodes CDR1 SGDLS and CDR2 YYNGEE. The CDR3 loop spans 16 amino acids. Trimming removed 3 bases from V and 2 bases from J, with 15 bases in between. The CDR3 loop reads CASSAGGAPAYNEQFF. In DNA, the CDR3 is TGTGCCAGCAGCGCGGGCGGGGCCCCCGCCTACAATGAGCAGTTCTTC.

The chain recombines TRBV27 with TRBJ1-2; possibly TRBD1 for D (5 bases). The CDR3 covers 13 residues. Trimming took 2 bases from V and 3 from J, leaving 7 bases between them. Germline V gene lookup returns CDR1 MNHEY and CDR2 SMNVEV (reference sequence). CDR3 in amino acids: CASSLGGYYGYTF. The DNA of the CDR3 is TGTGCCAGCAGTTTAGGGGGGTACTATGGCTACACCTTC.

The chain couples TRBV28 to TRBJ1-6, with D hard to call. This CDR3 is 12 amino acids long. Trimming pared 6 bases from V and 10 bases from J, leaving 10 bases between. The germline V gene encodes CDR1 MDHEN and CDR2 SYDVKM. CDR3 DNA: TGTGCCAGCAGGGTCTTGGAGTCACCCCTCCACTTT. It specifies CASRVLESPLHF. Filled out from reference TRBV28 and TRBJ1-6, the complete variable domain reads DVKVTQSSRYLVKRTGEKVFLECVQDMDHENMFWYRQDPGLGLRLIYFSYDVKMKEKGDIPEGYSVSREKKERFSLILESASTNQTSMYLCASRVLESPLHFGNGTRLTVT.

The V gene is TRBV4-1, the J gene TRBJ1-5, with D unclear. CDR1 is MGHRA, CDR2 YSYEKL, per germline. This CDR3 has 16 amino acids. Trimming took off 2 bases at V and 3 bases at J, with 14 bases between the two ends. For the CDR3, the DNA is TGCGCCAGCAGCCAAACACCGTCCAGTGTCAATCAGCCCCAGCATTTT. It codes for CASSQTPSSVNQPQHF.

The chain employs TRBV9 and TRBJ2-2; 7 bases are a match to TRBD1. CDR1 SGDLS and CDR2 YYNGEE come from the germline V gene. J gave up 3 bases and V 2 bases, and 7 bases lay outside the gene matches. The CDR3 runs 16 residues. CDR3 DNA sequence: TGTGCCAGCAGCGTTACCGGGACAGCCGACACCGGGGAGCTGTTTTTT. As protein: CASSVTGTADTGELFF.

The V call is TRBV19, the J call TRBJ1-5, with 9 positions matching TRBD1. The CDR3 runs to 15 residues. Germline CDR1 and CDR2: LNHDA and SQIVND (reference sequence). Germline trimming cut 5 bases from V and 7 bases from J; bases unmatched to any gene: 9. The CDR3, as DNA: TGTGCCAGTAGTGGGGGGGGACAGGGTCACCAGCCCCAGCATTTT. Protein product: CASSGGGQGHQPQHF.

This clone was seen more than once but under ten times. The V call is TRBV29-1, the J call TRBJ1-1; unclear D gene. Trimming pared 3 bases from V and 2 bases from J, leaving 10 bases between. CDR1 is SQVTM and CDR2 is ANQGSEA in the germline V gene. This CDR3 has 13 residues. DNA for the CDR3: TGCAGCGTTGAGCTCACAGCTAACACTGAAGCTTTCTTT. As protein: CSVELTANTEAFF.

The chain recombines TRBV4-2 with TRBJ1-2; no firm D call. The CDR3 sequence is 13 residues long. The V gene's germline CDR1 is LGHNA and CDR2 YNFKEQ. V lost 3 bases and J 2 bases, leaving 7 bases between the germline ends. CDR3 sequence reads: CASSHAQNYGYTF. The CDR3 DNA is TGTGCCAGCAGCCATGCTCAGAACTATGGCTACACCTTC.

This chain joins TRBV4-2 and TRBJ1-2, with D possibly TRBD1 on 5 matching bases. The V gene lost 1 base and the J gene lost 5 bases, with 17 bases spanning the gap. CDR1 is LGHNA and CDR2 is YNFKEQ in the germline V gene. The CDR3 covers 16 residues. The CDR3 DNA sequence: TGTGCCAGCAGCCAAGCAATCTCACAGGATTATTATGGCTACACCTTC. Residues: CASSQAISQDYYGYTF.

The chain combines TRBV29-1 with TRBJ1-2, with 8 bases aligning to TRBD1. The length of the CDR3 is 17 residues. V was clipped by 3 bases and J by 2 bases; unmatched bases: 14. Germline values: CDR1 SQVTM, CDR2 ANQGSEA. The CDR3 loop is CSVDGQGGRFSNYGYTF. CDR3 coding DNA: TGCAGCGTTGACGGACAGGGCGGCCGATTCTCCAACTATGGCTACACCTTC.

The chain couples TRBV7-2 to TRBJ1-2, with TRBD1 identical over 9 bases. With V trimmed by 1 base and J by 2 bases, 2 bases remained unmatched. Germline CDR1 SGHTA, CDR2 FQGNSA. The CDR3 has 15 residues. Here the CDR3 reads CASSLGGTGNYGYTF. DNA for the CDR3: TGTGCCAGCAGCTTAGGGGGGACAGGGAACTATGGCTACACCTTC.

This sequence joins TRBV6-2 or TRBV6-3 and TRBJ2-6; the match to TRBD1 covers 8 bases. J gave up 1 base and V 5 bases, and 13 bases lay outside the gene matches. The CDR3 consists of 19 residues. The germline V gene encodes CDR1 MNHEY and CDR2 SVGEGT. CDR3 bases: TGTGCCAGCAGTACGCCTCGGACAGGGCGTTGGTCTGGGGCCAACGTCCTGACTTTC. Translation: CASSTPRTGRWSGANVLTF.

The gene calls are TRBV28 and TRBJ2-2, with 9 positions matching TRBD1. The CDR3 is made up of 15 amino acids. J lost 6 bases, V lost 6 bases, and 8 bases had no gene match. Germline V gene data show CDR1 as MDHEN and CDR2 as SYDVKM. For the CDR3, the DNA is TGTGCCAGCAGAAAGACAGGGGGAGTATCCGGGGAGCTGTTTTTT. Its protein is CASRKTGGVSGELFF.

The V gene is TRBV28, the J gene TRBJ1-2, with unresolved D. This CDR3 contains 15 residues. Germline V gene data show CDR1 as MDHEN and CDR2 as SYDVKM. Trimming left V 4 bases short and J 5 bases short, with 17 bases between. CDR3 nucleotide sequence: TGTGCCAGCAGTTCCCCCGGCGGGGAAACATATGGCTACACCTTC. This gives the protein CASSSPGGETYGYTF.

The chain uses TRBV5-4 and TRBJ2-1; 8 bases line up with TRBD1. The V gene's germline CDR1 is SGHNT and CDR2 YYREEE (reference sequence). Germline trimming cut 5 bases from V and 0 bases from J; bases unmatched to any gene: 7. This CDR3 spans 16 amino acids. The CDR3 spells CASSKGQASSYNEQFF. CDR3 bases: TGTGCCAGCAGTAAGGGACAGGCGAGCTCCTACAATGAGCAGTTCTTC.

The chain has TRBV12-3 or TRBV12-4 and TRBJ1-1, with 7 bases fitting TRBD1. CDR3 length equals 12 residues. V dropped 6 bases and J dropped 8; count of bases not matched to a gene: 6. The CDR3 DNA follows: TGTGCCAGCAGAGATTCAGGGGGGGAAGCTTTCTTT. Translated, it gives CASRDSGGEAFF.

J is TRBJ1-1 and V is TRBV5-7; D may be TRBD1 (5 bases). TRBV5-7 is designated an ORF whose function remains uncertain. Trimming left V 0 bases short and J 1 base short, with 16 bases between. The CDR3 sequence is 17 residues long. CDR3 sequence (DNA): TGTGCCAGCAGCTTGGCCCACGGGGGGGTATCGAACACTGAAGCTTTCTTT. As protein: CASSLAHGGVSNTEAFF.

The gene calls are TRBV24-1 and TRBJ1-4; 8 bases match TRBD1. Looked up from germline, CDR1 is KGHDR and CDR2 is SFDVKD. This CDR3 has 17 amino acids. V dropped 6 bases and J dropped 0; count of bases not matched to a gene: 8. Here the CDR3 reads CATSTSTGDATNEKLFF. The CDR3 DNA follows: TGTGCCACCAGTACCTCGACAGGGGATGCAACTAATGAAAAACTGTTTTTT.